Listed here are 2 T cell receptor beta chains from one sample, sequenced in a study of post-analysis software for immune sequencing data. Study-level points and caveats: A few TRBV segments occurring more often in patients than controls included TRBV5-6, TRBV5-1 and TRBV20-1.

TCR beta libraries were prepared from cDNA with unique molecular identifiers. TCRdb reprocessed the PCR reads via MiXCR and lists one record per CDR3 protein. In the table there are a few hundred thousand distinct CDR3 sequences, 36% of which are singletons. No antigens are known for them. Source material: blood. Receptors originate from a girl aged 5 to 17 with multiple sclerosis.

This clonotype was seen only once. A read error may be the cause here, since a much bigger clone is one base away. This chain links TRBV10-3 with TRBJ2-5, with 14 bases fitting TRBD2. The germline V gene has CDR1 ENHRY and CDR2 SYGVKD. This CDR3 region has 15 residues. The CDR3 coding sequence is TGTGCCATCTCGGGACTAGCGGGAGTAGGTGAGACCCGGTACTTC. This sequence encodes CAISGLAGVGETRYF.

This clonotype was counted ten times or more. The gene calls are TRBV2 and TRBJ1-4; D is uncertain. CDR3 size: 13 residues. Germline CDR1 and CDR2: SNHLY and FYNNEI. Trimming took off 10 bases at V and 0 bases at J, with 9 bases between the two ends. CDR3: CAKAGPTNEKLFF. CDR3 in DNA: TGTGCCAAAGCAGGTCCAACTAATGAAAAACTGTTTTTT.